This T cell receptor (beta chain) was profiled in a study of T cell repertoires in cytomegalovirus infection. On this clonotype: In this CDR3 the conserved last residue, phenylalanine or tryptophan, is missing, so a read error is likely.

CDR3 length: 15 amino acids. Germline assignment: CDR1 SGDLS and CDR2 YYNGEE. With V trimmed by 2 bases and J by 1 base, 3 bases remained unmatched. TCRdb recomputed calls from the reads with MiXCR, one row per CDR3 protein. The sample shows about 740,000 distinct CDR3 sequences, approximately 40% of them seen only once. The sample consisted of PBMCs. This TCR derives from a human donor in good health (CMV status not recorded). Some clones in this sample may be carry-over from other donors' samples. The V gene is TRBV9, the J gene TRBJ2-5; 9 bases fit TRBD2. CDR3 coding DNA: TGTGCCAGCAGCGTGATGACTAGCGGCCAAGAGACCCAGTACTTA. Residues: CASSVMTSGQETQYL.